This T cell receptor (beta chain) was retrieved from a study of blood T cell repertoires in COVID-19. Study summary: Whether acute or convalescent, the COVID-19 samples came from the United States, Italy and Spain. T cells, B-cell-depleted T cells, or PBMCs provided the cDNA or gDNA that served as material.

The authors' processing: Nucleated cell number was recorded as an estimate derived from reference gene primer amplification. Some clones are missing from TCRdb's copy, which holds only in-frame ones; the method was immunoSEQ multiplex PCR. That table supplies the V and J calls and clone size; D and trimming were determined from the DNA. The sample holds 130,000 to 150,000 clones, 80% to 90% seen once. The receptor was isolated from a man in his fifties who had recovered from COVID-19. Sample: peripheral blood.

As DNA, the CDR3 is TGTGCCGCAGGGACAGAAAATCAGCCCCAGCATTTT. Protein: CAAGTENQPQHF. The chain links TRBV10-3 to TRBJ1-5; 7 nucleotides agree with TRBD1. This CDR3 is built from 12 residues. J lost 4 bases, V lost 11 bases, and 5 bases had no gene match. The germline V gene has CDR1 ENHRY and CDR2 SYGVKD.